The source of this T cell receptor beta chain is a study of cytomegalovirus exposure and HLA in healthy donors. Assay: immunoSEQ multiplex PCR; the TCRdb copy retains only in-frame clones and omits some. Altogether approximately 210,000 clones are present, 88% being singletons, with the ten largest covering roughly 3%. Study-level findings and limits: Using the classifier, cytomegalovirus status was reportedly diagnosed with high specificity and sensitivity.

This clone was counted once. The antigen is not known. This CDR3 region has 14 residues. J was trimmed by 6 bases and V by 2 bases; bases with no gene match: 5. Germline values: CDR1 SGHAT, CDR2 FQDESV (reference sequence). The specimen sequenced was PBMCs. This TCR came from a woman under 30 in good health and CMV-seronegative. The J gene is TRBJ2-7, the V gene TRBV11-1, with TRBD2 identical over 9 bases. CDR3 region: CASSLPSGTTEQYF. CDR3 nucleotide sequence: TGTGCCAGCAGCTTACCTAGCGGGACGACCGAGCAGTACTTC.